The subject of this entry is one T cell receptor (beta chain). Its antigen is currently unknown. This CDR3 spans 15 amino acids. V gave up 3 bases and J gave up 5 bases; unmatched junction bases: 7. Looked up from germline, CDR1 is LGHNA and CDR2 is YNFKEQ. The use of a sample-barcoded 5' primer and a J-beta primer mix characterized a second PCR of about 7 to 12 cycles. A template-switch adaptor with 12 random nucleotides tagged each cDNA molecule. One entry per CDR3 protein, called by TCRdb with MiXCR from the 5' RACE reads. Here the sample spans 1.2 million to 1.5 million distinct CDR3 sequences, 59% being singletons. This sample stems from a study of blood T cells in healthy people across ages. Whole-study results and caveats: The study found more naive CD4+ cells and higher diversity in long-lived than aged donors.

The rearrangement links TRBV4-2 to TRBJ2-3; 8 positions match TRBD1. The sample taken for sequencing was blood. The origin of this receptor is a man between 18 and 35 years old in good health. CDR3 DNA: TGTGCCAGCAGCCACTCCGGACAGGGTGGAGATACGCAGTATTTT. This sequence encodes CASSHSGQGGDTQYF.